What follows are 27 T cell receptor beta chains derived from one specimen sequenced in a study of blood T cell repertoires in COVID-19. This table comes from immunoSEQ multiplex PCR, and its TCRdb copy is limited to in-frame clones, with some not included. The data contain around 160,000 clones, 88% of them singletons. Input material: peripheral blood. The receptors derive from a human donor in a cohort sampled during active COVID-19.

This chain uses TRBV3-1 (or the pseudogene TRBV3-2) with TRBJ2-7; no clear D gene. Germline values: CDR1 LGHDT, CDR2 YNNKEL (reference sequence). Trimming took 1 base from V and 4 from J, leaving 5 bases between them. CDR3 length: 12 residues. CDR3 residues: CASSQAGYEQYF. In DNA form, the CDR3 reads TGTGCCAGCAGCCAAGCAGGATACGAGCAGTACTTC.

J is TRBJ1-4 and V is TRBV28; perhaps TRBD1 as D (5 bases). The CDR3 totals 15 residues. Germline V lookup: CDR1 MDHEN, CDR2 SYDVKM. V gave up 5 bases and J gave up 6 bases, with 16 bases separating them. In DNA, the CDR3 is TGTGCCAGCAGTCTCCTTGGGACTAAGGATGAAAAACTGTTTTTT. Translation: CASSLLGTKDEKLFF.

The rearrangement uses TRBV7-3 and TRBJ2-1; 12 nucleotides match TRBD2. Germline CDR1 SGHTA, CDR2 FQGTGA. This CDR3 spans 15 amino acids. J lost 9 bases, V lost 5 bases, and 8 bases had no gene match. The CDR3 region has the DNA TGTGCCAGCAGCCAATCTAGCGGGAGGGCGGGTGAGCAGTTCTTC. Translation gives CASSQSSGRAGEQFF. The whole variable domain, remainder taken from reference TRBV7-3 and TRBJ2-1, is GAGVSQTPSNKVTEKGKYVELRCDPISGHTALYWYRQSLGQGPEFLIYFQGTGAADDSGLPNDRFFAVRPEGSVSTLKIQRTERGDSAVYLCASSQSSGRAGEQFFGPGTRLTVL.

The CDR3 nucleotides are TGTGCCAGCTCAGCCGACAGGGGTGGTTCACCCCTCCACTTT. Its protein is CASSADRGGSPLHF. V gene TRBV18 combines with J gene TRBJ1-6; 8 positions agree with TRBD1. The CDR3 length is 14 residues. Germline lookup yields CDR1 KGHSH and CDR2 LQKENI. J was trimmed by 9 bases and V by 5 bases; bases with no gene match: 6. Full variable domain (remainder filled in from reference TRBV18 and TRBJ1-6): NAGVMQNPRHLVRRRGQEARLRCSPMKGHSHVYWYRQLPEEGLKFMVYLQKENIIDESGMPKERFSAEFPKEGPSILRIQQVVRGDSAAYFCASSADRGGSPLHFGNGTRLTVT.

The chain recombines TRBV28 with TRBJ1-2; D remains unclear. This CDR3 region has 14 residues. With 3 bases removed from V and 2 bases from J, the gap between germline ends came to 10 bases. CDR1 and CDR2 (germline): MDHEN, SYDVKM. This CDR3 is CASSFNSANYGYTF. The CDR3 nucleotides read TGTGCCAGCAGTTTTAACAGTGCCAACTATGGCTACACCTTC.

The J gene is TRBJ1-2, the V gene TRBV5-1, with 7 positions matching TRBD1. The CDR3 is 15 amino acids. Trimming at V came to 4 bases and at J to 2 bases, leaving 8 bases not matched to a gene. Germline V lookup: CDR1 SGHRS, CDR2 YFSETQ. Here the CDR3 DNA reads TGCGCCAGCAGCCGAACTTCACAGGGGAACTATGGCTACACCTTC. Translation gives CASSRTSQGNYGYTF. The whole variable domain, remainder taken from reference TRBV5-1 and TRBJ1-2, is KAGVTQTPRYLIKTRGQQVTLSCSPISGHRSVSWYQQTPGQGLQFLFEYFSETQRNKGNFPGRFSGRQFSNSRSEMNVSTLELGDSALYLCASSRTSQGNYGYTFGSGTRLTVV.

The chain joins TRBV7-3 to TRBJ2-1, with 9 bases aligning to TRBD2. The CDR3 sequence is 17 residues long. Germline lookup yields CDR1 SGHTA and CDR2 FQGTGA. Losses at the gene ends were 5 bases for V and 0 bases for J; bases not matched to a gene: 8. DNA of the CDR3: TGTGCCAGCAGCAGCGCTATAGCGGGGGTCTCCTACAATGAGCAGTTCTTC. Its protein product is CASSSAIAGVSYNEQFF.

The V call is TRBV7-9, the J call TRBJ2-3; 11 bases match TRBD2. The CDR3 has 15 residues. With 5 bases clipped from V and 3 bases from J, the junction kept 4 bases outside the gene matches. In germline, CDR1 is SEHNR, CDR2 FQNEAQ (reference sequence). The CDR3 sequence: CASSPGTSGTDTQYF. The CDR3 coding sequence is TGTGCCAGCAGCCCAGGGACTAGCGGAACAGATACGCAGTATTTT.

The V call is TRBV19, the J call TRBJ1-5; D unclear. V shed 7 bases and J shed 1 base, with 8 bases lying between them. The CDR3 is 13 residues long. Looked up from germline, CDR1 is LNHDA and CDR2 is SQIVND (reference sequence). DNA for the CDR3: TGTGCCAGTACCCCTCGGAGCAATCAGCCCCAGCATTTT. It codes for CASTPRSNQPQHF.

This clone appeared once. The chain carries TRBV7-9 and TRBJ2-1; D not resolved. The CDR3 extends over 14 amino acids. The germline CDR1 and CDR2 sequences are SEHNR and FQNEAQ (reference sequence). Trimming removed 5 bases at V and 9 bases at J, with 17 bases between. The CDR3 nucleotides read TGTGCCAGCAGCCCCACCCGGGTAGCCGGTGAGCAGTTCTTC. Residues: CASSPTRVAGEQFF.

This sequence joins TRBV25-1 and TRBJ2-5; possibly TRBD1 for D (6 bases). Germline CDR1 and CDR2: MGHDK and SYGVNS. V dropped 2 bases and J dropped 1 base, with 11 bases sitting between them. This CDR3 comprises 15 residues. CDR3 nucleotides: TGTGCCAGCAGTGAAGACAGGCGCCCCCAAGAGACCCAGTACTTC. It encodes CASSEDRRPQETQYF.

The CDR3 spells CATSPGGAGETQYF. The CDR3 nucleotides read TGTGCCACCTCCCCCGGGGGGGCGGGAGAGACCCAGTACTTC. The chain employs TRBV24-1 and TRBJ2-5; 8 bases line up with TRBD2. This CDR3 spans 14 amino acids. V was pared by 9 bases and J by 4 bases, with 9 bases of the junction left unmatched. Germline V CDR1 and CDR2: KGHDR, SFDVKD.

The chain recombines TRBV29-1 with TRBJ2-3, with D unclear. The CDR3 is 12 residues long. Deletions cut 4 bases from V and 3 bases from J, with 8 bases between. CDR1 SQVTM and CDR2 ANQGSEA come from the germline V gene. This CDR3 reads CSVGFRTDTQYF. The CDR3 nucleotides are TGCAGCGTTGGGTTTAGAACAGATACGCAGTATTTT.

This rearrangement joins TRBV19 to TRBJ1-1; 10 bases fit TRBD1. The CDR3 consists of 14 residues. Losses at the gene ends were 5 bases for V and 4 bases for J; bases not matched to a gene: 4. Per germline, CDR1 LNHDA and CDR2 SQIVND (reference sequence). CDR3 amino acids: CASSPGQGTTEAFF. Written as DNA, the CDR3 is TGTGCCAGTAGTCCGGGACAGGGGACCACTGAAGCTTTCTTT.

The V gene is TRBV6-5, the J gene TRBJ2-7; 8 bases are shared with TRBD2. This CDR3 is built from 13 residues. The V segment lost 7 bases and the J segment 2 bases; nucleotides outside the gene matches: 4. Germline V gene sequence: CDR1 MNHEY, CDR2 SVGAGI. The CDR3 sequence is CASMREATYEQYF. In nucleotides, the CDR3 is TGTGCCAGCATGCGGGAGGCGACCTACGAGCAGTACTTC.

The chain uses TRBV18 and TRBJ2-1; D is possibly TRBD1 (6 bases). The CDR3 length is 16 residues. The germline V gene encodes CDR1 KGHSH and CDR2 LQKENI. V dropped 3 bases and J dropped 0 bases, with 12 bases sitting between them. The CDR3 sequence is CASSPPGVSSYNEQFF. CDR3 DNA: TGTGCCAGCTCACCTCCAGGGGTGAGCTCCTACAATGAGCAGTTCTTC.

The V call is TRBV28, the J call TRBJ1-5, with a possible D match to TRBD1 (6 bases). The CDR3 has 12 residues. The V end was cut by 7 bases, the J end by 10 bases, with 14 bases between. Per the germline V gene, CDR1 is MDHEN and CDR2 is SYDVKM. The chain's CDR3 is CASTQGSHPQHF. DNA for the CDR3: TGTGCCAGCACCCAGGGGTCCCATCCCCAGCATTTT.

V is TRBV9 and J is TRBJ2-3, with 8 bases that match TRBD2. V shed 0 bases, J shed 0 bases, and the junction held 6 bases outside the gene matches. The CDR3 covers 17 residues. Germline V gene sequence: CDR1 SGDLS, CDR2 YYNGEE. DNA for the CDR3: TGTGCCAGCAGCGTAGGGGTTGCGGGGGGCAGCACAGATACGCAGTATTTT. It is translated as CASSVGVAGGSTDTQYF.

V gene TRBV19 combines with J gene TRBJ2-3; a possible D gene is TRBD2 (5 bases). The CDR3 has 14 amino acids. Trimming took 6 bases from V and 5 from J, leaving 15 bases between them. Germline-derived CDR1 and CDR2 are LNHDA and SQIVND (reference sequence). CDR3 in DNA: TGTGCCAGTAGGAAAGACCTGGCGGGAGATACGCAGTATTTT. Translation gives CASRKDLAGDTQYF. The entire variable domain, with the rest obtained from reference TRBV19 and TRBJ2-3, is as follows: DGGITQSPKYLFRKEGQNVTLSCEQNLNHDAMYWYRQDPGQGLRLIYYSQIVNDFQKGDIAEGYSVSREKKESFPLTVTSAQKNPTAFYLCASRKDLAGDTQYFGPGTRLTVL.

The table lists this clone with a few counts. The chain combines TRBV10-3 with TRBJ2-7, with 8 bases lining up with TRBD1. CDR3 length: 15 residues. Germline V gene data show CDR1 as ENHRY and CDR2 as SYGVKD. J was trimmed by 5 bases and V by 7 bases; bases with no gene match: 13. CDR3: CAIKGGGTGTNEQYF. CDR3 nucleotide sequence: TGTGCCATCAAAGGCGGTGGGACAGGCACCAACGAGCAGTACTTC.

A few counts support this clone. The chain uses TRBV15 and TRBJ2-3; a possible D gene is TRBD2 (5 bases). The CDR3 consists of 17 residues. Trimming took 0 bases from V and 4 from J, leaving 17 bases between them. Germline CDR1 is LNHNV and CDR2 is YYDKDF (reference sequence). The CDR3 coding sequence is TGTGCCACCAGCAGAGAAGGTCGGGATATGTACCCAGATACGCAGTATTTT. Amino acids: CATSREGRDMYPDTQYF.

The chain uses TRBV7-9 and TRBJ1-4; D might be TRBD1 (5 bases). V shed 6 bases and J shed 11 bases, with 16 bases lying between them. Per germline, CDR1 SEHNR and CDR2 FQNEAQ (reference sequence). The CDR3 sequence is 13 residues long. As DNA, the CDR3 is TGTGCCAGCAGTTCAGACAGCCAGTTCAAACTGTTTTTT. This encodes CASSSDSQFKLFF. The full variable domain, its missing parts supplied by reference TRBV7-9 and TRBJ1-4, is DTGVSQNPRHKITKRGQNVTFRCDPISEHNRLYWYRQTLGQGPEFLTYFQNEAQLEKSRLLSDRFSAERPKGSFSTLEIQRTEQGDSAMYLCASSSDSQFKLFFGSGTQLSVL.

This rearrangement joins TRBV30 to TRBJ1-1; D remains unclear. Germline V gene sequence: CDR1 GTSNPN, CDR2 SVGIG (reference sequence). Trimming took 2 bases from V and 1 from J, leaving 8 bases between them. The length of the CDR3 is 13 residues. CDR3 DNA sequence: TGTGCCTGGAGTAAACAGCCGAACACTGAAGCTTTCTTT. Its protein product is CAWSKQPNTEAFF.

The J gene is TRBJ1-1, the V gene TRBV27; maybe TRBD1 (6 bases). This CDR3 contains 14 residues. The germline V and J ends were trimmed by 5 bases and 2 bases, with 12 bases remaining between them. Germline loops: CDR1 MNHEY, CDR2 SMNVEV (reference sequence). The CDR3 is CASSADSRNTEAFF. The CDR3 nucleotides read TGTGCCAGCAGTGCGGACAGTAGAAACACTGAAGCTTTCTTT.

The V gene is TRBV6-5, the J gene TRBJ2-7; D may be TRBD2 (5 bases). Germline lookup yields CDR1 MNHEY and CDR2 SVGAGI. Deletions cut 7 bases from V and 6 bases from J, with 13 bases between. The CDR3 totals 12 residues. CDR3 nucleotides: TGTGCCAGCACGGGGTCCATCGGCGAGCAGTACTTC. This encodes CASTGSIGEQYF.

The chain has TRBV6-5 and TRBJ2-1, with D unclear. With 5 bases removed from V and 4 bases from J, the gap between germline ends came to 9 bases. The CDR3 contains 13 residues. Germline V gives CDR1 MNHEY, CDR2 SVGAGI. CDR3 bases: TGTGCCAGCAGTCGTCAGGAATACAATGAGCAGTTCTTC. This codes for CASSRQEYNEQFF.

This chain links TRBV19 with TRBJ2-2; 8 bases align to TRBD1. This CDR3 is 15 amino acids long. The V gene's germline CDR1 is LNHDA and CDR2 SQIVND (reference sequence). V trimming: 4 bases; J trimming: 6 bases; junction bases outside the gene matches: 7. This CDR3 is CASSRGQGAPGELFF. The CDR3 DNA sequence: TGTGCCAGTAGTAGGGGCCAGGGGGCGCCCGGGGAGCTGTTTTTT.